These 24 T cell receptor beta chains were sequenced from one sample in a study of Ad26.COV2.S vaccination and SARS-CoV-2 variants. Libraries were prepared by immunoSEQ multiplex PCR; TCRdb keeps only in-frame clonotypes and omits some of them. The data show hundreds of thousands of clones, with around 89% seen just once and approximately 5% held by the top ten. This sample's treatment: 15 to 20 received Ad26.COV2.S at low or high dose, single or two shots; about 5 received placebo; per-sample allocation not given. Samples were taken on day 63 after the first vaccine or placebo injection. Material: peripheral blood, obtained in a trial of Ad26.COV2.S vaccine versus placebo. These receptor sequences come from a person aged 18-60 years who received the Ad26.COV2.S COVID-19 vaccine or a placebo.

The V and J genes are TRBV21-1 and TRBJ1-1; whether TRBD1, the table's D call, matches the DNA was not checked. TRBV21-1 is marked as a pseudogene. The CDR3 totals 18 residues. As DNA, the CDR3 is TGTGCCAGCAGCAAACTTGGACTCCAGGGGCGATCGGGCACTGAAGCTTTCTTT. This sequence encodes CASSKLGLQGRSGTEAFF.

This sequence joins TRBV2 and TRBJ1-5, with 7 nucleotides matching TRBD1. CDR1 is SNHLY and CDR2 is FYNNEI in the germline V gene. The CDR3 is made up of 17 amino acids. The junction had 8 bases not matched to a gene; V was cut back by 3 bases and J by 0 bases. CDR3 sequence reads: CASSDQTGSYSNQPQHF. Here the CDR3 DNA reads TGTGCCAGCAGTGATCAGACAGGGAGCTATAGCAATCAGCCCCAGCATTTT.

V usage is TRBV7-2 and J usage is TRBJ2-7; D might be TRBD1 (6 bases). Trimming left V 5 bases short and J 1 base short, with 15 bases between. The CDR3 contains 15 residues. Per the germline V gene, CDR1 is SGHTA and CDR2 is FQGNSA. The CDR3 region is CASSPDRSRSYEQYF. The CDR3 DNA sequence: TGTGCCAGCAGCCCCGACAGGAGTCGGTCCTACGAGCAGTACTTC.

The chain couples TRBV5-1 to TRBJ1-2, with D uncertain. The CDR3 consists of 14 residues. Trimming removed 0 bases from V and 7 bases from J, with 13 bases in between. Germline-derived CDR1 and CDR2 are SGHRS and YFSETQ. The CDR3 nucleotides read TGCGCCAGCAGCTTGGCTTCAGGCGTCGCTGGCTACACCTTC. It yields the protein CASSLASGVAGYTF.

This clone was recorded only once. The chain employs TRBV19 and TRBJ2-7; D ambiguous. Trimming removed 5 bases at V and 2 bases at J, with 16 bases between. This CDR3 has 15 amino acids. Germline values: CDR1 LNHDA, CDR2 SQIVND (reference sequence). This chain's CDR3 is CASSFSRVSTYEQYF. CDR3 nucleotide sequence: TGTGCCAGTAGTTTCTCTCGGGTCTCAACCTACGAGCAGTACTTC.

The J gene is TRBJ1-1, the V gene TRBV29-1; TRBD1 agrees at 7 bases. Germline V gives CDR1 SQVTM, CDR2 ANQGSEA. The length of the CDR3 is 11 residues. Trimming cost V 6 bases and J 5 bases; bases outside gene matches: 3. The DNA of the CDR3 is TGCAGCGTGAACAGGGGAACTGAAGCTTTCTTT. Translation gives CSVNRGTEAFF.

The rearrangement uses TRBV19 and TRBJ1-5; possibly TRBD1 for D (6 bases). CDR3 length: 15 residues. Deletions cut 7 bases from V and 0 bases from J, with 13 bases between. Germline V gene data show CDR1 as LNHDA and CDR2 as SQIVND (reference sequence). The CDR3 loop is CASTPDRYSNQPQHF. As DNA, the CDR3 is TGTGCCAGTACCCCGGACAGATATAGCAATCAGCCCCAGCATTTT. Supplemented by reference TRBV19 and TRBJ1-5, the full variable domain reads DGGITQSPKYLFRKEGQNVTLSCEQNLNHDAMYWYRQDPGQGLRLIYYSQIVNDFQKGDIAEGYSVSREKKESFPLTVTSAQKNPTAFYLCASTPDRYSNQPQHFGDGTRLSIL.

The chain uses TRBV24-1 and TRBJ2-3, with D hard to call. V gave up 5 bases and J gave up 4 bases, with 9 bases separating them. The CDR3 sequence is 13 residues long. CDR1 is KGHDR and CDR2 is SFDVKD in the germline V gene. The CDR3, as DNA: TGTGCCACCAGTGGCACTTGGGCAGATACGCAGTATTTT. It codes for CATSGTWADTQYF.

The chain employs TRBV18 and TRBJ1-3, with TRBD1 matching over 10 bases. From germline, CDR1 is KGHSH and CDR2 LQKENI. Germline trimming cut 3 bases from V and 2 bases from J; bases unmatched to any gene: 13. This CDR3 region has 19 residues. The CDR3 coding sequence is TGTGCCAGCTCACCCTTACCGGGGACAGGGGTTCTCACTGGAAACACCATATATTTT. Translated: CASSPLPGTGVLTGNTIYF.

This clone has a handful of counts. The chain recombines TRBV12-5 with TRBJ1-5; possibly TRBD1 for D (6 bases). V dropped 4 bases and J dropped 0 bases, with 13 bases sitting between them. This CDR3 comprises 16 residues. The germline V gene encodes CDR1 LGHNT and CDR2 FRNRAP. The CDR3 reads CASGYADSYSNQPQHF. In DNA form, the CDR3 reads TGTGCTAGTGGTTACGCGGACAGCTATAGCAATCAGCCCCAGCATTTT.

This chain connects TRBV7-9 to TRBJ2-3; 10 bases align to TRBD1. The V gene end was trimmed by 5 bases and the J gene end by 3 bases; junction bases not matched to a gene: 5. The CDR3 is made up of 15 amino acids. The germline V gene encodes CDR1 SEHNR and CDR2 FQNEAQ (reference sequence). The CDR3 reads CASSPTGGGTDTQYF. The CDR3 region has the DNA TGTGCCAGCAGCCCGACAGGGGGCGGAACAGATACGCAGTATTTT. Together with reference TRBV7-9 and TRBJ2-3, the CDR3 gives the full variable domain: DTGVSQNPRHKITKRGQNVTFRCDPISEHNRLYWYRQTLGQGPEFLTYFQNEAQLEKSRLLSDRFSAERPKGSFSTLEIQRTEQGDSAMYLCASSPTGGGTDTQYFGPGTRLTVL.

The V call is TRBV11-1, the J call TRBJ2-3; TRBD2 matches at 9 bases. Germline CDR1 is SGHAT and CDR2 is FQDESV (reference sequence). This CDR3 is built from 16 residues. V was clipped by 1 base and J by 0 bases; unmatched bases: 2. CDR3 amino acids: CASSLGAGGSTDTQYF. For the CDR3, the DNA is TGTGCCAGCAGCTTAGGAGCGGGGGGAAGCACAGATACGCAGTATTTT. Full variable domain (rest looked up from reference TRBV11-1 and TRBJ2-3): EAEVAQSPRYKITEKSQAVAFWCDPISGHATLYWYRQILGQGPELLVQFQDESVVDDSQLPKDRFSAERLKGVDSTLKIQPAELGDSAMYLCASSLGAGGSTDTQYFGPGTRLTVL.

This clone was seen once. This CDR3 reads CASRPDQGSSYEQYF. The CDR3 bases are TGTGCCAGCAGACCTGATCAGGGGAGCTCCTACGAGCAGTACTTC. This chain connects TRBV5-4 to TRBJ2-7; TRBD1 might be the D (6 bases). Germline V gene lookup returns CDR1 SGHNT and CDR2 YYREEE (reference sequence). The CDR3 consists of 15 residues. The ends were cut back, 5 bases at V and 0 bases at J, with 15 bases in the middle.

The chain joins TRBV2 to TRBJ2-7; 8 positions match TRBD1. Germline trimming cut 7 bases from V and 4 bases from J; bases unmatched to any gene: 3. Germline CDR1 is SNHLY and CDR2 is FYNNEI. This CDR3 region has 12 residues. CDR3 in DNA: TGTGCCAGCAAGGACAGGGTTTACGAGCAGTACTTC. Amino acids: CASKDRVYEQYF. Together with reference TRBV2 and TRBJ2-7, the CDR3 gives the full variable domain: EPEVTQTPSHQVTQMGQEVILRCVPISNHLYFYWYRQILGQKVEFLVSFYNNEISEKSEIFDDQFSVERPDGSNFTLKIRSTKLEDSAMYFCASKDRVYEQYFGPGTRLTVT.

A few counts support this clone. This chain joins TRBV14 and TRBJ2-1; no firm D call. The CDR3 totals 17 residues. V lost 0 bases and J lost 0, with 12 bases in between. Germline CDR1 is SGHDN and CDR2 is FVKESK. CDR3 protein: CASSQDIYFSSYNEQFF. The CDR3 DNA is TGTGCCAGCAGCCAAGATATCTATTTCTCCTCCTACAATGAGCAGTTCTTC.

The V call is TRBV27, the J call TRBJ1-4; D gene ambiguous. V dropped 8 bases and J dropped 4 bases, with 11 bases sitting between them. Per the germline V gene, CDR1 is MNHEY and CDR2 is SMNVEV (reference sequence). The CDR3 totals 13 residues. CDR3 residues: CASSERVNEKLFF. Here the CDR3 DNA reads TGTGCCAGCTCCGAACGAGTTAATGAAAAACTGTTTTTT.

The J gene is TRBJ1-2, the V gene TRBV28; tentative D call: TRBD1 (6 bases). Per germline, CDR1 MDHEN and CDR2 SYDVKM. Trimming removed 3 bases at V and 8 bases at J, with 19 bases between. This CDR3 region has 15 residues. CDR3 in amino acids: CASSFVEGQGIGYTF. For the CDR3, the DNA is TGTGCCAGCAGTTTCGTGGAGGGGCAGGGGATAGGCTACACCTTC.

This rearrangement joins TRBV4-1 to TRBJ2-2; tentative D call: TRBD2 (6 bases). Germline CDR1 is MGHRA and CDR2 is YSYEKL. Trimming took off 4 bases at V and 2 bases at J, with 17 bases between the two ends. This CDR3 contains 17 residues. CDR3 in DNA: TGCGCCAGCAGCCCCTTCGGACGGGAGAGCAACACCGGGGAGCTGTTTTTT. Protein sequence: CASSPFGRESNTGELFF.

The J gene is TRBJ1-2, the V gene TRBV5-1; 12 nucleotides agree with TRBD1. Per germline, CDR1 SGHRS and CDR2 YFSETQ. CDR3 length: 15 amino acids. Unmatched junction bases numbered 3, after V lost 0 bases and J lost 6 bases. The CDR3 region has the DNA TGCGCCAGCAGCTTGGTAGGGACAGGGGGCGATGGCTACACCTTC. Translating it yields CASSLVGTGGDGYTF. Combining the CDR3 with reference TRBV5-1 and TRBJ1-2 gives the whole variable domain KAGVTQTPRYLIKTRGQQVTLSCSPISGHRSVSWYQQTPGQGLQFLFEYFSETQRNKGNFPGRFSGRQFSNSRSEMNVSTLELGDSALYLCASSLVGTGGDGYTFGSGTRLTVV.

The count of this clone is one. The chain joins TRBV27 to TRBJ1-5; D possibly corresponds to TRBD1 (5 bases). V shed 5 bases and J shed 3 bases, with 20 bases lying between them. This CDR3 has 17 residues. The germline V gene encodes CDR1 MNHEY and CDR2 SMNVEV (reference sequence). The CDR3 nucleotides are TGTGCCAGCAGTCTCTTCAGACGCGGGGCCGACAATCAGCCCCAGCATTTT. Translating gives CASSLFRRGADNQPQHF.

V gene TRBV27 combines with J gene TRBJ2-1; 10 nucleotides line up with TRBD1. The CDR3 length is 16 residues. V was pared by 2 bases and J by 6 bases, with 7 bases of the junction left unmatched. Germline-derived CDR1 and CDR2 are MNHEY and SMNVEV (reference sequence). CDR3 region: CASSLDGTGAGNEQFF. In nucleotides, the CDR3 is TGTGCCAGCAGTTTAGACGGGACAGGGGCGGGCAATGAGCAGTTCTTC.

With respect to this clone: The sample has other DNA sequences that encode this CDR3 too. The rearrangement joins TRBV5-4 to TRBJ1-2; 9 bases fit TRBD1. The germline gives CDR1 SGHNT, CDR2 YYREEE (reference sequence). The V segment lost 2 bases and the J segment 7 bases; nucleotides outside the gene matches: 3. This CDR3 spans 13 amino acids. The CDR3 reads CASSLQGAGGYTF. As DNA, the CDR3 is TGTGCCAGCAGCTTACAGGGGGCGGGTGGCTACACCTTC.

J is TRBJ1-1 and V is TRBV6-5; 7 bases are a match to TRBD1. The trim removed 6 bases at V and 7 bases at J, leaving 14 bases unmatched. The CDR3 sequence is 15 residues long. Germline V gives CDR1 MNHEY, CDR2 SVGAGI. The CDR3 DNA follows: TGTGCCAGCAGCCAGGGGGGTGCCGAAGGGGGTGAAGCTTTCTTT. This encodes CASSQGGAEGGEAFF.

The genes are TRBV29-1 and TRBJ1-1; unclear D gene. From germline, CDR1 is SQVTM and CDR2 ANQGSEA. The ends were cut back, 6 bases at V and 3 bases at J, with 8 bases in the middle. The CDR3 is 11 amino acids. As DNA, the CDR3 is TGCAGCGTCCCTGGTTACACTGAAGCTTTCTTT. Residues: CSVPGYTEAFF. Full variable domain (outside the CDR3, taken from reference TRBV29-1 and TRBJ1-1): SAVISQKPSRDICQRGTSLTIQCQVDSQVTMMFWYRQQPGQSLTLIATANQGSEATYESGFVIDKFPISRPNLTFSTLTVSNMSPEDSSIYLCSVPGYTEAFFGQGTRLTVV.